This T cell receptor beta chain was found in a study of shared clonotypes between healthy human individuals. Study-wide results and caveats: Rarefaction showed sorted-subset sequencing was incomplete despite large depth. The study generally estimated greater richness for naive than memory subsets.

Regarding this clone: Its target is unknown. This specimen includes other DNA sequences encoding the same CDR3.

TCRdb keeps only in-frame clones here, not all; method: immunoSEQ multiplex PCR. The sample lists around 510,000 clones, 95% to 96% occurring once. The germline V gene has CDR1 MNHEY and CDR2 SMNVEV (reference sequence). The CDR3 runs 14 residues. The V and J ends lost 3 bases and 2 bases respectively, with 5 bases between them. The TCR originated in a young woman in good health. Sequencing was done on a sample of naive CD4+ T cells sorted from blood. The sample's subset: CD45RA+ positively selected. The chain combines TRBV27 with TRBJ2-6; no clear D. This CDR3 reads CASSFQTGANVLTF. Written as DNA, the CDR3 is TGTGCCAGCAGTTTCCAGACTGGGGCCAACGTCCTGACTTTC.